Listed here is a single T cell receptor (beta chain). Its antigen is not known. Stated treatment: oral pan-JAK inhibitor, 5-10 mg twice daily. These data originate in a study of CD8+ T cells in alopecia areata. The CDR3 extends over 14 amino acids. The germline gives CDR1 SEHNR, CDR2 FQNEAQ (reference sequence). The trim removed 4 bases at V and 0 bases at J, leaving 3 bases unmatched. Findings of the study overall: Lesional scalp, especially alopecia totalis/universalis, showed higher clonality than normal scalp. Researchers reported that TCR sharing among patients proved less clear than in mice, possibly HLA-linked. Scalp sample sequencing also detects resident alphabeta T cells of normal skin.

In each case, RNA was isolated and then reverse transcribed into cDNA as the sequencing template. The assay was immunoSEQ multiplex PCR, and TCRdb's table has in-frame clones only and misses some. This repertoire shows around 200,000 clones, approximately 55% found once; its top ten account for about 10%. This chain connects TRBV7-9 to TRBJ2-7; the match to TRBD1 covers 7 bases. This clonotype was sampled from a human donor with alopecia areata. Material: CD8+ T cells sorted from blood, obtained at week 24, from a patient treated with tofacitinib. This CDR3 reads CASSSQGNSYEQYF. CDR3 sequence (DNA): TGTGCCAGCAGCTCACAGGGGAACTCCTACGAGCAGTACTTC.